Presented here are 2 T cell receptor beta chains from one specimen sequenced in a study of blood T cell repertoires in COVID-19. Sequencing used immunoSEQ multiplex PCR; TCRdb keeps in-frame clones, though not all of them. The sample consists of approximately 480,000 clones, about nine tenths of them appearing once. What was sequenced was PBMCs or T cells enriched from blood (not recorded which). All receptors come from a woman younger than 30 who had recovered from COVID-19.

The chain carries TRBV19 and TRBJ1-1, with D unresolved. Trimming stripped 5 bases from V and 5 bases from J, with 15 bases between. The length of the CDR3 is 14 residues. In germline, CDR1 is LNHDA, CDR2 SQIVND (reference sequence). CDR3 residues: CASSPQAAGTEAFF. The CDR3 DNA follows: TGTGCCAGTAGTCCCCAGGCGGCGGGGACTGAAGCTTTCTTT.

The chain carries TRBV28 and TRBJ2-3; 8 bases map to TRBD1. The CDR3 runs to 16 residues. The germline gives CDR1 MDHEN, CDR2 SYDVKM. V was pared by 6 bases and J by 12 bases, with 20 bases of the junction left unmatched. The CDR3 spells CASSPPVGRGRTIQYF. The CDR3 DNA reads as TGTGCCAGCAGCCCACCCGTGGGCAGGGGGCGGACAATACAGTATTTT.